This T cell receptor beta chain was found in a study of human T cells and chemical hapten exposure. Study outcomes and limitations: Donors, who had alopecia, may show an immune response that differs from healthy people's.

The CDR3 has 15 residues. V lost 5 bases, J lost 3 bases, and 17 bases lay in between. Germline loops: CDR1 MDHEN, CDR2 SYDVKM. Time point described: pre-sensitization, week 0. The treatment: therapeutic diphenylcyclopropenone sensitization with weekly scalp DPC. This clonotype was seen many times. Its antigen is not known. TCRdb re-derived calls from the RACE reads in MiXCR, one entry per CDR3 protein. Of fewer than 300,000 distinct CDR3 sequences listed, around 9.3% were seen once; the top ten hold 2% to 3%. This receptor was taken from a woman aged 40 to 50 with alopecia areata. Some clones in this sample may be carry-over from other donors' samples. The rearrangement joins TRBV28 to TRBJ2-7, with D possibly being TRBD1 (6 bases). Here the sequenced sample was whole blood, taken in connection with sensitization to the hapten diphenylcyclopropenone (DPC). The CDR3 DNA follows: TGTGCCAGCAGTGGGCTACGGGACATAAACTACGAGCAGTACTTC. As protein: CASSGLRDINYEQYF.